These 13 T cell receptor beta chains originate from one sample sequenced in a study of cytomegalovirus exposure and HLA in healthy donors. A multiplex PCR was run with 60 Vbeta primers and 13 Jbeta primers. The table came from immunoSEQ multiplex PCR; TCRdb's copy has only in-frame clones and leaves some out. Among some 90,000 clones listed, over 75% were seen once. Sequencing was done on a sample of PBMCs. All receptors come from a man aged 50 or older in good health and CMV-seronegative.

The chain recombines TRBV2 with TRBJ1-2; D gene ambiguous. CDR1 and CDR2 (germline): SNHLY, FYNNEI. The CDR3 has 14 residues. The V end was cut by 6 bases, the J end by 2 bases, with 13 bases between. CDR3 DNA: TGTGCCAGCAGCCAGATAGCCGGGAACTATGGCTACACCTTC. This gives the protein CASSQIAGNYGYTF.

In the case of this clone: Other DNA variants within this sample encode the same CDR3. J is TRBJ2-3 and V is TRBV27; TRBD1 agrees at 7 bases. CDR1 MNHEY and CDR2 SMNVEV come from the germline V gene (reference sequence). J lost 2 bases, V lost 6 bases, and 2 bases had no gene match. The CDR3 extends over 13 amino acids. The CDR3 sequence is CASRDRPTDTQYF. CDR3 DNA sequence: TGTGCCAGCAGGGACAGGCCCACAGATACGCAGTATTTT.

DNA for the CDR3: TGCGCCAGCAGCTTGGCCCTCGGGCCGGGGGACAGAAAGCAGTACTTC. This gives the protein CASSLALGPGDRKQYF. V usage is TRBV5-1 and J usage is TRBJ2-5; a weak D match, TRBD1 (7 bases). V lost 0 bases and J lost 11, with 23 bases in between. There are 16 residues in the CDR3. Germline-derived CDR1 and CDR2 are SGHRS and YFSETQ.

This clone came up a few times. The chain is built from TRBV19 and TRBJ1-5, with 8 bases aligning to TRBD1. This CDR3 is built from 14 residues. V was clipped by 6 bases and J by 7 bases; unmatched bases: 8. Germline CDR1 is LNHDA and CDR2 is SQIVND (reference sequence). The CDR3 loop reads CASSSRTGGQPQHF. The DNA of the CDR3 is TGTGCCAGTAGCAGCCGAACAGGGGGGCAGCCCCAGCATTTT.

J is TRBJ1-3 and V is TRBV11-2, with 8 bases that match TRBD1. Germline loops: CDR1 SGHAT, CDR2 FQNNGV. The J segment lost 0 bases and the V segment lost 4 bases, leaving 11 bases of the junction unmatched. There are 18 residues in the CDR3. This chain's CDR3 is CASSSSGTGIRSGNTIYF. CDR3 sequence (DNA): TGTGCCAGCAGCTCCTCCGGGACAGGAATTCGCTCTGGAAACACCATATATTTT.

The chain recombines TRBV7-3 with TRBJ2-7, with D maybe TRBD1 (6 bases). The V and J ends lost 3 bases and 2 bases respectively, with 11 bases between them. Germline CDR1 SGHTA, CDR2 FQGTGA. CDR3 length: 14 residues. The CDR3 is CASSLGAGAYEQYF. The CDR3 region has the DNA TGTGCCAGCAGCTTGGGGGCTGGGGCCTACGAGCAGTACTTC.

This clone was seen only a few times. The chain carries TRBV10-1 and TRBJ2-3; 8 bases match TRBD2. This CDR3 has 13 amino acids. CDR1 WNHNN and CDR2 SYGVQD come from the germline V gene (reference sequence). V shed 4 bases, J shed 6 bases, and the junction held 3 bases outside the gene matches. This CDR3 is CASSASGSDTQYF. The CDR3 DNA reads TGCGCCAGCAGTGCCAGCGGGAGCGATACGCAGTATTTT.

The J gene is TRBJ2-3, the V gene TRBV5-1; 8 nucleotides align to TRBD1. The CDR3 has 14 amino acids. CDR1 SGHRS and CDR2 YFSETQ come from the germline V gene. Trimming removed 2 bases from V and 6 bases from J; junction bases left unmatched: 5. The CDR3 loop reads CASSFGQGRDTQYF. The DNA for the CDR3 is TGCGCCAGCAGCTTCGGACAGGGTCGGGATACGCAGTATTTT. Supplemented by reference TRBV5-1 and TRBJ2-3, the full variable domain reads KAGVTQTPRYLIKTRGQQVTLSCSPISGHRSVSWYQQTPGQGLQFLFEYFSETQRNKGNFPGRFSGRQFSNSRSEMNVSTLELGDSALYLCASSFGQGRDTQYFGPGTRLTVL.

The rearrangement joins TRBV6-6 to TRBJ2-7, with TRBD2 identical over 8 bases. The germline gives CDR1 MNHNY, CDR2 SVGAGI (reference sequence). This CDR3 is 14 amino acids long. Trimming removed 11 bases from V and 0 bases from J; junction bases left unmatched: 9. The CDR3 DNA is TGTGCCGGCCGCGGGGGGTCATCCTCCTACGAGCAGTACTTC. Its protein product is CAGRGGSSSYEQYF.

This chain links TRBV29-1 with TRBJ2-7; TRBD1 might be the D (6 bases). V lost 4 bases, J lost 1 base, and 14 bases lay in between. The germline V gene encodes CDR1 SQVTM and CDR2 ANQGSEA. The CDR3 runs to 14 residues. The CDR3 DNA reads TGCAGCGTTGTCCCCCCGACAGGTTCCTACGAGCAGTACTTC. Its translation: CSVVPPTGSYEQYF.

The rearrangement joins TRBV5-1 to TRBJ1-1; D is possibly TRBD1 (6 bases). There are 14 residues in the CDR3. V gave up 1 base and J gave up 3 bases, with 10 bases separating them. Germline lookup yields CDR1 SGHRS and CDR2 YFSETQ. CDR3 coding DNA: TGCGCCAGCAGCTTGAAGGGGGATGACACTGAAGCTTTCTTT. It codes for CASSLKGDDTEAFF. The complete variable domain, with remaining parts taken from reference TRBV5-1 and TRBJ1-1, reads KAGVTQTPRYLIKTRGQQVTLSCSPISGHRSVSWYQQTPGQGLQFLFEYFSETQRNKGNFPGRFSGRQFSNSRSEMNVSTLELGDSALYLCASSLKGDDTEAFFGQGTRLTVV.

The CDR3 DNA is TGCAGCGTTGGGACATTTGACACTGAAGCTTTCTTT. The encoded protein is CSVGTFDTEAFF. The rearrangement joins TRBV29-1 to TRBJ1-1, with a tentative D call TRBD1 (5 bases). CDR3 length: 12 amino acids. Germline lookup yields CDR1 SQVTM and CDR2 ANQGSEA. Trimming removed 4 bases at V and 3 bases at J, with 9 bases between.

The rearrangement uses TRBV4-2 and TRBJ2-1, with unresolved D. The CDR3 runs to 12 residues. V was trimmed by 1 base and J by 7 bases, leaving 5 bases between them. Germline V gene lookup returns CDR1 LGHNA and CDR2 YNFKEQ. CDR3 residues: CASSQGANEQFF. The DNA of the CDR3 is TGTGCCAGCAGCCAAGGAGCAAATGAGCAGTTCTTC.